This is a list of T cell receptor beta chains from one sample in a study of beta chain features in type 1 diabetes. Sequencing was performed with immunoSEQ multiplex PCR; in TCRdb, only in-frame clones are kept and a portion is missing. The sample lists roughly 170,000 clones, about an eighth occurring once. The sequenced sample was central memory CD4+ T cells from blood. These receptors were collected from a woman younger than 35 in good health. Each CDR3 is given with its conserved first and last residue. The D gene is left open where the match is weak. Clone size is shown for a subset of rows, as once, few, many or a class of expanded clone.

j_call d_call v_call clone_size cdr3_aa cdr3_nt
TRBJ2-1 TRBD2 TRBV25-1 - CASSEPAGSYNEQFF TGTGCCAGCAGTGAACCAGCGGGGTCCTACAATGAGCAGTTCTTC
TRBJ2-7 TRBD2 TRBV6-5 few CASRRTSGSGEQYF TGTGCCAGCAGACGGACTAGCGGGTCGGGAGAGCAGTACTTC
TRBJ2-6 TRBD2 TRBV5-4 few CASSLIGGAGRFSGANVLTF TGTGCCAGCAGCTTGATCGGGGGAGCGGGACGCTTCTCTGGGGCCAACGTCCTGACTTTC
TRBJ2-5 TRBD1 TRBV5-1 few CAGSTGGGETQYF TGCGCCGGGTCTACAGGGGGCGGAGAGACCCAGTACTTC
TRBJ2-3 TRBD1 TRBV30 few CAWRTGGADTQYF TGTGCCTGGAGAACAGGGGGCGCAGATACGCAGTATTTT
TRBJ2-3 TRBD1 TRBV30 - CAWSVGGGTGGDTQYF TGTGCCTGGAGTGTCGGAGGCGGGACAGGTGGAGATACGCAGTATTTT
TRBJ2-7 TRBD2 TRBV6-6 - CASSSGTSGKGEQYF TGTGCCAGCAGTTCGGGGACTAGCGGGAAGGGAGAGCAGTACTTC
TRBJ1-5 - TRBV30 - CAWSGRGGQPQHF TGTGCCTGGAGTGGGAGGGGCGGTCAGCCCCAGCATTTT
TRBJ1-2 - TRBV6-4 - CASSDSFGGGYTF TGTGCCAGCAGTGACTCGTTTGGAGGAGGCTACACCTTC
TRBJ1-5 TRBD1 TRBV30 many CAWSAVTGGDQPQHF TGTGCCTGGAGTGCCGTAACAGGGGGCGATCAGCCCCAGCATTTT
TRBJ2-7 TRBD1 TRBV7-2 - CASSLGRGTGIYEQYF TGTGCCAGCAGCTTAGGGAGGGGGACAGGAATCTACGAGCAGTACTTC
TRBJ1-5 - TRBV15 few CATSARNLKEPQHF TGTGCCACCAGCGCTAGAAATTTAAAGGAGCCCCAGCATTTT
TRBJ2-7 TRBD1 TRBV19 - CASSNSGTGVFEQYF TGTGCCAGTAGTAACTCCGGGACAGGGGTGTTCGAGCAGTACTTC
TRBJ1-1 TRBD1 TRBV6-1 - CASSAQGAKGTEAFF TGTGCCAGCAGTGCCCAGGGGGCGAAGGGGACTGAAGCTTTCTTT
TRBJ2-5 - TRBV7-9 few CASSDNTGTETQYF TGTGCCAGCAGCGACAATACCGGGACTGAGACCCAGTACTTC
TRBJ2-1 - TRBV2 - CASRPGRLYNEQFF TGTGCCAGCAGGCCGGGGAGGCTCTACAATGAGCAGTTCTTC
TRBJ2-7 TRBD1 TRBV28 - CASSSRQGAGSYEQYF TGTGCCAGCAGTTCCCGACAGGGGGCGGGATCCTACGAGCAGTACTTC
TRBJ2-2 TRBD2 TRBV11-2 few CASRQGSGRNTGELFF TGTGCCAGCAGGCAAGGAAGCGGGAGGAACACCGGGGAGCTGTTTTTT
TRBJ1-1 TRBD1 TRBV5-1 few CASSLQGEDTEAFF TGCGCCAGCAGCCTGCAGGGGGAGGACACTGAAGCTTTCTTT
TRBJ1-1 - TRBV11-2 - CASSSLNGVNTEAFF TGTGCCAGCAGCTCCCTAAACGGTGTTAACACTGAAGCTTTCTTT
TRBJ2-3 TRBD2 TRBV29-1 - CSVRAGGPIDTQYF TGCAGCGTTAGGGCGGGAGGGCCGATAGATACGCAGTATTTT
TRBJ2-7 TRBD1 TRBV20-1 few CSATNRDRCYF TGCAGTGCTACCAACCGGGACAGGTGCTACTTC
TRBJ2-4 - TRBV2 few CASMEDLAKNIQYF TGTGCCAGCATGGAGGACTTAGCCAAAAACATTCAGTACTTC
TRBJ2-3 TRBD2 TRBV10-3 - CAISPGLAGDLDTQYF TGTGCCATCAGCCCGGGACTAGCGGGAGATCTAGATACGCAGTATTTT
TRBJ2-1 TRBD2 TRBV28 - CASSFFSGRSQFF TGTGCCAGCAGTTTCTTCAGCGGGAGATCGCAGTTCTTC
TRBJ1-2 - TRBV20-1 - CSPPTTGYTF TGCAGTCCACCCACAACAGGGTACACCTTC
TRBJ1-1 - TRBV30 - CAWTVWTSNTEAFF TGTGCCTGGACTGTCTGGACATCTAACACTGAAGCTTTCTTT
TRBJ1-2 TRBD1 TRBV5-6 - CASSLGDRGLGYTF TGTGCCAGCAGCTTGGGGGACAGGGGGCTCGGCTACACCTTC
TRBJ2-7 - TRBV5-6 many CASSKTFYEQYF TGTGCCAGCAGCAAGACTTTTTACGAGCAGTACTTC
TRBJ2-5 - TRBV11-2 many CASSNRRTIQETQYF TGTGCCAGCAGCAATAGACGAACTATCCAAGAGACCCAGTACTTC
TRBJ2-5 TRBD1 TRBV2 - CASSVGRGQETQYF TGTGCCAGCAGTGTCGGCAGGGGGCAGGAGACCCAGTACTTC
TRBJ2-5 TRBD2 TRBV4-3 - CASSPSWGGQGETQYF TGCGCCAGCAGCCCCTCCTGGGGAGGGCAAGGAGAGACCCAGTACTTC
TRBJ2-4 TRBD2 TRBV2 - CASTLAGAYIQYF TGTGCCAGCACCCTAGCGGGAGCTTACATTCAGTACTTC
TRBJ2-1 TRBD2 TRBV4-1 few CASSQGAQRETQFF TGCGCCAGCAGCCAAGGGGCCCAGCGGGAGACCCAGTTCTTC
TRBJ1-5 - TRBV5-1 few CASSLDRNQPQHF TGCGCCAGCAGCTTAGACAGGAATCAGCCCCAGCATTTT
TRBJ1-4 TRBD1 TRBV6-6 few CASRSTGVREKLFF TGTGCCAGCAGATCGACAGGGGTTCGTGAAAAACTGTTTTTT
TRBJ1-2 - TRBV5-4 - CASSSMQGNYGYTF TGTGCCAGCAGCTCGATGCAGGGGAACTATGGCTACACCTTC
TRBJ1-1 - TRBV30 few CAWSLQGSMNTEAFF TGTGCCTGGAGTCTACAGGGATCCATGAACACTGAAGCTTTCTTT
TRBJ2-2 TRBD2 TRBV27 - CASTLEGAGGPVGTGELFF TGTGCCAGCACCCTTGAAGGAGCGGGAGGGCCGGTCGGCACCGGGGAGCTGTTTTTT
TRBJ2-1 TRBD2 TRBV10-3 few CAISESSLAGIAFNEQFF TGTGCCATCAGTGAGTCTTCACTAGCGGGAATCGCTTTTAATGAGCAGTTCTTC
TRBJ2-5 TRBD2 TRBV10-3 - CAISGPGTSGQETQYF TGTGCCATCAGTGGACCCGGGACTAGCGGACAAGAGACCCAGTACTTC
TRBJ2-3 TRBD2 TRBV7-2 few CASSSGTSGRHTQYF TGTGCCAGCAGCTCCGGGACTAGCGGGAGGCATACGCAGTATTTT
TRBJ2-4 TRBD1 TRBV28 few CASSPRTGVAKNIQYF TGTGCCAGCAGCCCTCGTACAGGGGTAGCCAAAAACATTCAGTACTTC
TRBJ2-7 - TRBV4-2 - CASSQELAGPYEQYF TGTGCCAGCAGCCAGGAACTCGCGGGCCCCTACGAGCAGTACTTC
TRBJ2-7 TRBD1 TRBV29-1 - CSARQGAVNEQYF TGCAGCGCCCGACAGGGGGCGGTAAACGAGCAGTACTTC
TRBJ1-1 - TRBV5-1 few CASSKGDRTALGSTEAFF TGCGCCAGCAGCAAAGGAGACAGGACAGCACTAGGTAGCACTGAAGCTTTCTTT
TRBJ2-1 - TRBV11-2 - CASSLVAGSREQFF TGTGCCAGCAGCTTAGTGGCGGGGTCAAGAGAGCAGTTCTTC